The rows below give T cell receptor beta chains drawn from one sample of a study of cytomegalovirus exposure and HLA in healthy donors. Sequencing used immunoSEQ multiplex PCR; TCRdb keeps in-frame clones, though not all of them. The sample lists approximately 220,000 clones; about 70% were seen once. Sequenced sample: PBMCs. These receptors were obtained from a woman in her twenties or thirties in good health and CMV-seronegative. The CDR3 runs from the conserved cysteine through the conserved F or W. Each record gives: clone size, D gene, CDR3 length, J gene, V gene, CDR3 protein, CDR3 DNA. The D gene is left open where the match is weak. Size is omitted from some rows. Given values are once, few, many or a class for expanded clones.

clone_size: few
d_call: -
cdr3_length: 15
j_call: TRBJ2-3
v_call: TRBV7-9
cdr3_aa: CASSELGSRTDTQYF
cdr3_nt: TGTGCCAGCAGCGAGCTAGGATCCCGTACAGATACGCAGTATTTT

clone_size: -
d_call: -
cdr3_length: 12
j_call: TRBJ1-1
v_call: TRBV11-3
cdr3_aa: CASRELNTEAFF
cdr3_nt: TGTGCCAGCAGGGAGTTGAACACTGAAGCTTTCTTT

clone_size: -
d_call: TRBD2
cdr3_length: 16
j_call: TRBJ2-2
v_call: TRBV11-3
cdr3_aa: CASSLVGGKNTGELFF
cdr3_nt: TGTGCCAGCAGCTTAGTGGGGGGGAAGAACACCGGGGAGCTGTTTTTT

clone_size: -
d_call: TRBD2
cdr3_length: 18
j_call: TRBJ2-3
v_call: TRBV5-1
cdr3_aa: CASSLAATSGASTDTQYF
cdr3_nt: TGCGCCAGCAGCTTGGCAGCGACTAGCGGGGCTAGCACAGATACGCAGTATTTT

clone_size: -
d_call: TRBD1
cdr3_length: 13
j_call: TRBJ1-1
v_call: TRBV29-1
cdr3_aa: CSVWDRADTEAFF
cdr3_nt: TGCAGCGTCTGGGACAGGGCGGACACTGAAGCTTTCTTT

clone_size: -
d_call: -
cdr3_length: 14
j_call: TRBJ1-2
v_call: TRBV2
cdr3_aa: CASSEAYRDRGYTF
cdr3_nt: TGTGCCAGCAGTGAAGCATACAGGGATCGCGGCTACACCTTC

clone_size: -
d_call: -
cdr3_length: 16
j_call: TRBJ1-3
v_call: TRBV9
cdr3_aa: CASSPSGAGSGNTIYF
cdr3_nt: TGTGCCAGCAGCCCGTCAGGCGCAGGGTCTGGAAACACCATATATTTT

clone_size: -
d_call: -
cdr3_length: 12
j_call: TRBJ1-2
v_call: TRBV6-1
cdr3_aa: CASSDTNYGYTF
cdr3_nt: TGTGCCAGCAGTGACACTAACTATGGCTACACCTTC

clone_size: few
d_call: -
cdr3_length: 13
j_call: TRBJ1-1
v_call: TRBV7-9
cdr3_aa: CASSLEMNTEAFF
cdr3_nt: TGTGCCAGCAGCTTGGAGATGAACACTGAAGCTTTCTTT

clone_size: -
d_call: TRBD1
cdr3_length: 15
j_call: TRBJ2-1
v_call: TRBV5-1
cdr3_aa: CASSFGDRGRYEQFF
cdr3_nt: TGCGCCAGCAGCTTCGGGGACAGGGGGCGATATGAGCAGTTCTTC

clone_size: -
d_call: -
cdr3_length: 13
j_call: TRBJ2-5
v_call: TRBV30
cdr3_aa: CAWTSGASETQYF
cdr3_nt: TGTGCCTGGACGTCAGGGGCCTCAGAGACCCAGTACTTC

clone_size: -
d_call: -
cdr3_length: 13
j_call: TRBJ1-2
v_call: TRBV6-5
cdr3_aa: CASRRDSTYGYTF
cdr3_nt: TGTGCCAGCAGACGGGACTCGACCTATGGCTACACCTTC

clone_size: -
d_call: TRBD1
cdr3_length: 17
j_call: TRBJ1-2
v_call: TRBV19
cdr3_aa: CASSISRQGTGVYGYTF
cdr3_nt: TGTGCCAGTAGTATATCCCGACAGGGAACGGGTGTCTATGGCTACACCTTC

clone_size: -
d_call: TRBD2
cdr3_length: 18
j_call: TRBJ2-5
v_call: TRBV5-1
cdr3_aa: CASSRGVGAGSGEETQYF
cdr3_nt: TGCGCCAGCAGCCGGGGGGTCGGGGCAGGGTCGGGAGAGGAGACCCAGTACTTC

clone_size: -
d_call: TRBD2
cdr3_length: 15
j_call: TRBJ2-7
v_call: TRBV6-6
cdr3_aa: CASSDSGRALNEQYF
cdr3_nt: TGTGCCAGCAGTGATAGCGGGAGGGCCCTTAACGAGCAGTACTTC

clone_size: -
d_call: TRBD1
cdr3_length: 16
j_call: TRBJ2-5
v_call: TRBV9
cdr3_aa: CASSVSWDRGRETQYF
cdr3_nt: TGTGCCAGCAGCGTCAGCTGGGACAGGGGACGTGAGACCCAGTACTTC